This T cell receptor beta chain was sequenced during a study of shared clonotypes between healthy human individuals. Overall study results and limits: Depth of sequencing was expected to influence donor clonotype sharing. Clonotypes shared by all four sorted-subset donors had higher generation probabilities than non-shared clonotypes.

Of note for this clone: The antigen remains undetermined.

The deep-level immunoSEQ assay was used. Sequencing was performed with immunoSEQ multiplex PCR; in TCRdb, only in-frame clones are kept and a portion is missing. The sample includes 1.5 million to 2.5 million clones, just under 95% seen only once; the top ten take 1.2%. The CDR3 contains 16 residues. V lost 2 bases, J lost 7 bases, and 13 bases stayed unmatched. The V gene's germline CDR1 is LGHNT and CDR2 FRNRAP. CD45RO-negative cells were positively selected for CCR7, leaving out terminally differentiated effector memory CD45RA+ cells. Sequenced sample: naive CD8+ T cells sorted from blood. This sequence joins TRBV12-5 and TRBJ2-7; 8 bases match TRBD1. The source of this sequence is a man between 18 and 29 years old in good health. The CDR3 loop reads CASGLPRGTGNAEQYF. In DNA form, the CDR3 reads TGTGCTAGTGGTTTGCCCCGGGGGACAGGCAACGCGGAGCAGTACTTC.